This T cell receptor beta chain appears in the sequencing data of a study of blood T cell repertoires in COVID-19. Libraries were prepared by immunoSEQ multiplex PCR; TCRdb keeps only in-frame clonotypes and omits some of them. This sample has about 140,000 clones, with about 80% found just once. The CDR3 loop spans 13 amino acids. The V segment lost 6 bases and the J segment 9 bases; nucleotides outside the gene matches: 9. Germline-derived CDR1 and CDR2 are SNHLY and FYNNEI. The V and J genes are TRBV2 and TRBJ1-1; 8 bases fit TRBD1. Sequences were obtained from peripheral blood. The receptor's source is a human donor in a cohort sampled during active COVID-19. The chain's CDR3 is CASRESRTGQAFF. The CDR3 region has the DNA TGTGCCAGCAGAGAGAGCAGGACAGGGCAAGCTTTCTTT.